This TCR beta chain was documented in a study of OX40 agonist ivuxolimab in advanced cancers. Study as a whole: Patients assigned to dose escalation were diagnosed with hepatocellular carcinoma, melanoma, renal cell or head and neck cancer. Partial responses occurred in three patients (one hepatocellular carcinoma, two cutaneous melanoma).

Comment on this clone: Its antigen is undetermined.

Clones were read by immunoSEQ multiplex PCR, and TCRdb kept only the in-frame ones, dropping some. This table holds some 74,000 clones, roughly 94% found once. Germline CDR1 reads SGDLS; CDR2 reads YYNGEE. Trimming shortened V by 4 bases and J by 2 bases, and 16 bases separated the two germline ends. The CDR3 runs 16 residues. The study, taken as a whole, reports: Relative to CD4+, CD8+ T cells held more expanded clones on average. At 0.1 to 3.0 mg/kg, clonal expansion of CD4+ and CD8+ blood T cells had occurred by week 6.

The receptor's source is an adult with an advanced solid tumor such as melanoma, head and neck, liver or kidney cancer. The chain has TRBV9 and TRBJ1-3, with unresolved D. The sequences come from CD4+ or CD8+ T cells sorted from blood, collected in a trial of the OX40 agonist ivuxolimab. CDR3 nucleotide sequence: TGTGCCAGCAGCCCCGGCCCCCGGGCTGCTGGAAACACCATATATTTT. Translation gives CASSPGPRAAGNTIYF.